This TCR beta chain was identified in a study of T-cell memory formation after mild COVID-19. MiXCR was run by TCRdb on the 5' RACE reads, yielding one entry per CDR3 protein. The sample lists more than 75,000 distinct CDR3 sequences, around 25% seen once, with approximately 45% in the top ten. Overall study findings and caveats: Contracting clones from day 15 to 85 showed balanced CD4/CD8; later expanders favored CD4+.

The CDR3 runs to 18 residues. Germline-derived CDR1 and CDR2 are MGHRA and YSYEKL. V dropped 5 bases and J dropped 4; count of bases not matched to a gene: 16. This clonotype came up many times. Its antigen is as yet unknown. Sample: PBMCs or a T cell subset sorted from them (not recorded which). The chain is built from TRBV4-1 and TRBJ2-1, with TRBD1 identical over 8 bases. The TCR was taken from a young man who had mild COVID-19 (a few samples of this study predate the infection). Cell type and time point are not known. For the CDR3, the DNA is TGCGCCAGCAGCAGGACAGGGCAGGCGGGAACTGCTTACAATGAGCAGTTCTTC. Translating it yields CASSRTGQAGTAYNEQFF.